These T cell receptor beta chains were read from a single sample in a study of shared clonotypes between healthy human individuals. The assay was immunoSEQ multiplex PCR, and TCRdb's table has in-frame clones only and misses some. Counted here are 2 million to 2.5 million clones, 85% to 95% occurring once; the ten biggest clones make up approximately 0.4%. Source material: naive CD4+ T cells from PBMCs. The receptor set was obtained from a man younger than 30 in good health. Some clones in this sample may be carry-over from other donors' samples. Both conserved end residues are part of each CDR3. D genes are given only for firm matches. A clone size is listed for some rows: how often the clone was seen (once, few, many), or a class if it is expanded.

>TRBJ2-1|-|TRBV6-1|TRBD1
TGTGCCAGCAGTGTACTACCGGGACAGGGAGGGGATGAGCAGTTCTTC
CASSVLPGQGGDEQFF
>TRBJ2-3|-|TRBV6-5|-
TGTGCCAGCAGTTCCCTCGGGGCGGGAAGGGGAGATACGCAGTATTTT
CASSSLGAGRGDTQYF
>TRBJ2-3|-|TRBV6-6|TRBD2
TGTGCCAGCGCTAGGACTAGTTCAGATACGCAGTATTTT
CASARTSSDTQYF
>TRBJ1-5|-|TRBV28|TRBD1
TGTGCCAGCAGTCTCACCGGGACAGGGAGTTATCAGCCCCAGCATTTT
CASSLTGTGSYQPQHF
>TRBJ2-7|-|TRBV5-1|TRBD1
TGCGCCAGCAGCTGGACAGGGGCTAGCTACGAGCAGTACTTC
CASSWTGASYEQYF
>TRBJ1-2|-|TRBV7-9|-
TGTGCCAGCAGCCCGACAGGAAGCTATGGCTACACCTTC
CASSPTGSYGYTF
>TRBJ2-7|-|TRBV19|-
TGTGCCAGTGGATACAGGGACTACGAGCAGTACTTC
CASGYRDYEQYF
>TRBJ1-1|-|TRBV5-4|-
TGTGCCAGCAGCTTGAGCAGGCTAATGAACACTGAAGCTTTCTTT
CASSLSRLMNTEAFF
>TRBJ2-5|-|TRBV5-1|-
TGCGCCAGCAGCTTGGGGAGCTTCCAAGAGACCCAGTACTTC
CASSLGSFQETQYF
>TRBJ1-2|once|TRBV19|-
TGTGCCAGTACCCCTGGCCGCTATGGCTACACCTTC
CASTPGRYGYTF
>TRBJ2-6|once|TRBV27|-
TGTGCCAGCAGTTTAATAGGCTCTGGGGCCAACGTCCTGACTTTC
CASSLIGSGANVLTF
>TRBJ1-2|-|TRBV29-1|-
TGCAGCGTTGAGGCGGGGTTTGGCTACACCTTC
CSVEAGFGYTF
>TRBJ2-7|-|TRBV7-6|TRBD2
TGTGCCAGCAGCTTAGGGGGAGGGTCCCCCTACGAGCAGTACTTC
CASSLGGGSPYEQYF
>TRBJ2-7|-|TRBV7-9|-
TGTGCCGTAGGGTCAGCCACAAAATCCTACGAGCAGTACTTC
CAVGSATKSYEQYF
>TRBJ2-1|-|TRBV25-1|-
TGTGCCAGCAGTTTAGATCCTTCCTACAATGAGCAGTTCTTC
CASSLDPSYNEQFF
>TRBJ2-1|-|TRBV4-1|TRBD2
TGCGCCAGCAGCCAAGGCCTACTAGCGGGAGGGCTCTACAATGAGCAGTTCTTC
CASSQGLLAGGLYNEQFF